The 5 T cell receptor beta chains reported below all come from one sample, sequenced in a study of CD8 T cells in Susac syndrome. When the RNA was reverse transcribed, random hexamers were used with an input of about 0.5 to 1 ug. One entry per CDR3 protein results from TCRdb running MiXCR on the immunoSEQ multiplex PCR reads. The table has about 150,000 distinct CDR3 sequences, roughly 94% seen once. Specimen: CD8+ T cells from PBMCs. These receptors were obtained from a human donor with multiple sclerosis.

The V call is TRBV12-5, the J call TRBJ2-5, with TRBD1 matching 7 bases. Germline CDR1 reads LGHNT; CDR2 reads FRNRAP. After removal of 9 bases from V and 2 bases from J, the junction contained 12 bases not matched to a gene. The CDR3 is 15 amino acids. DNA for the CDR3: TGTGCTAGCTCCATAGCTCCGGGACAGCAAGAGACCCAGTACTTC. Its translation is CASSIAPGQQETQYF.

J is TRBJ2-2 and V is TRBV5-1; 10 bases are a match to TRBD1. CDR3 size: 16 residues. J lost 8 bases, V lost 4 bases, and 11 bases had no gene match. Per the germline V gene, CDR1 is SGHRS and CDR2 is YFSETQ. CDR3 region: CASSPDRGLLSGELFF. As DNA, the CDR3 is TGCGCCAGCAGCCCCGACAGGGGGCTCCTTTCTGGGGAGCTGTTTTTT.

The gene calls are TRBV11-2 and TRBJ2-7; 9 nucleotides match TRBD1. V trimming: 2 bases; J trimming: 3 bases; junction bases outside the gene matches: 8. Germline CDR1 SGHAT, CDR2 FQNNGV. The CDR3 totals 16 residues. DNA of the CDR3: TGTGCCAGCAGCTTAAGACCACGGGGACAGGGCTACGAGCAGTACTTC. Translated: CASSLRPRGQGYEQYF.

This rearrangement joins TRBV5-4 to TRBJ2-2; 8 bases fit TRBD1. After removal of 0 bases from V and 5 bases from J, the junction contained 3 bases not matched to a gene. Germline CDR1 is SGHNT and CDR2 is YYREEE (reference sequence). The CDR3 spans 15 residues. CDR3 sequence: CASSLADRVTGELFF. CDR3 DNA: TGTGCCAGCAGCTTGGCGGACAGGGTAACCGGGGAGCTGTTTTTT. The whole variable domain, filled in from reference TRBV5-4 and TRBJ2-2, reads ETGVTQSPTHLIKTRGQQVTLRCSSQSGHNTVSWYQQALGQGPQFIFQYYREEENGRGNFPPRFSGLQFPNYSSELNVNALELDDSALYLCASSLADRVTGELFFGEGSRLTVL.

The rearrangement joins TRBV15 to TRBJ2-7; unclear D gene. Trimming pared 5 bases from V and 2 bases from J, leaving 10 bases between. CDR1 LNHNV and CDR2 YYDKDF come from the germline V gene (reference sequence). This CDR3 comprises 13 residues. CDR3 nucleotide sequence: TGTGCCACCAGCGTCCGTACGACCTACGAGCAGTACTTC. Translation: CATSVRTTYEQYF.